The next 3 T cell receptor beta chains were all read from a single sample in a study of T-cell memory formation after mild COVID-19. TCRdb reprocessed the 5' RACE reads via MiXCR and lists one record per CDR3 protein. The table lists some 200,000 distinct CDR3 sequences, around 9.5% of them singletons, with 3% to 4% in the top ten. The sample consisted of PBMCs or a T cell subset sorted from them (not recorded which). Receptors originate from a man aged 18 to 29 who had mild COVID-19 (a few samples of this study predate the infection). Cell type and time point are not known.

The gene calls are TRBV5-1 and TRBJ2-5, with 10 bases identical to TRBD2. The CDR3 extends over 17 amino acids. Germline V gives CDR1 SGHRS, CDR2 YFSETQ. V lost 2 bases, J lost 0 bases, and 7 bases stayed unmatched. CDR3 in DNA: TGCGCCAGCAGCTTAGGCCTAGCGGGGGCCTACCAAGAGACCCAGTACTTC. It specifies CASSLGLAGAYQETQYF. Based on the CDR3 plus reference TRBV5-1 and TRBJ2-5, the full variable domain is KAGVTQTPRYLIKTRGQQVTLSCSPISGHRSVSWYQQTPGQGLQFLFEYFSETQRNKGNFPGRFSGRQFSNSRSEMNVSTLELGDSALYLCASSLGLAGAYQETQYFGPGTRLLVL.

This clonotype turned up a few times. This chain links TRBV2 with TRBJ1-5, with D perhaps TRBD1 (5 bases). V shed 2 bases and J shed 5 bases, with 10 bases lying between them. This CDR3 region has 14 residues. Germline-derived CDR1 and CDR2 are SNHLY and FYNNEI. DNA of the CDR3: TGTGCCAGCAGTGAAATGGGAGGGGATCAGCCCCAGCATTTT. It is translated as CASSEMGGDQPQHF.

This clonotype was counted only a few times. The chain couples TRBV12-3 or TRBV12-4 to TRBJ2-3; tentatively, D is TRBD2 (6 bases). The V end lost 2 bases, the J end lost 7 bases, and 10 bases lay between the germline ends. This CDR3 is 13 amino acids long. The CDR3 nucleotides are TGTGCCAGCAGTTTATGGGGGGAAAATACGCAGTATTTT. This encodes CASSLWGENTQYF.